This is a list of T cell receptor beta chains from one sample in a study of CD8 T cell repertoires and HIV-1 epitope variants. Only in-frame clones appear in the TCRdb table, and some are missing; sequencing was by immunoSEQ multiplex PCR. This table has over 5,500 clones, 64% appearing once. These receptors have no known antigen. Sequenced material: cultured CD8+ T cells derived from PBMCs. The receptors derive from a male donor with HIV. Each CDR3 is given with its conserved first and last residue. Fields, in order: J gene, V gene, clone size, CDR3 protein. Only some rows state a clone size, as once, few, many or a class for expanded clones.

>TRBJ1-5|TRBV6-4|.
CASSHGTGGDQPQHF
>TRBJ2-2|TRBV7-8|.
CASSISRTGVNTGELFF
>TRBJ2-5|TRBV7-8|.
CASSLALFSVQETQYF
>TRBJ1-5|TRBV5-4|few
CASSYGQSNQPQHF
>TRBJ2-1|TRBV11-2|.
CASSFRAGPYNEQFF
>TRBJ2-1|TRBV15|once
CATSRGWNEQFF
>TRBJ1-1|TRBV2|.
CASSDNTEAFF
>TRBJ2-7|TRBV19|.
CASSMGVAGEEQYF
>TRBJ2-7|TRBV6-1|few
CASSARDNGYEQYF
>TRBJ2-5|TRBV4-3|.
CASSQGSGGVETQYF
>TRBJ2-1|TRBV6-5|.
CASRLDSLYNEQFF
>TRBJ2-2|TRBV30|once
CAWSVRRGLGTGELFF
>TRBJ1-4|TRBV4-1|.
CASSQDGTSTGKLFF
>TRBJ2-1|TRBV28|once
CASSFFGTSYNEQFF
>TRBJ2-7|TRBV2|.
CASSDQRISYEQYF
>TRBJ2-3|TRBV28|.
CASRWDQRESDTQYF
>TRBJ1-4|TRBV15|.
CATSIGPNEKLFF
>TRBJ2-5|TRBV6-6|.
CASSYSYGYSEETQYF
>TRBJ1-1|TRBV19|.
CASMPGNTEAFF
>TRBJ2-3|TRBV5-5|.
CASSLDRADTQYF
>TRBJ1-2|TRBV9|.
CASSVDSATTEGQGPYGYTF
>TRBJ2-7|TRBV4-1|.
CASSQELVAYEQYF
>TRBJ2-1|TRBV28|.
CASSPLNEQFF
>TRBJ2-2|TRBV7-6|.
CASSFYSFENGELFF
>TRBJ1-1|TRBV5-1|.
CASTLGGPEAFF
>TRBJ2-1|TRBV10-3|.
CAIRADSGRRNEQFF
>TRBJ2-1|TRBV6-1|.
CASTLAGNYNEQFF
>TRBJ2-1|TRBV2|.
CASSDGTSGSYNEQFF
>TRBJ2-7|TRBV10-2|once
CASSENEAGYEQYF
>TRBJ2-2|TRBV4-1|.
CASSRGETGELFF
>TRBJ2-7|TRBV7-9|.
CASSLGGTAYEQYF
>TRBJ2-3|TRBV27|.
CASSFVPTGVGGTDTQYF
>TRBJ1-6|TRBV4-1|.
CASSQESGNSPLHF
>TRBJ1-1|TRBV9|.
CASSPGGETNTEAFF
>TRBJ2-7|TRBV4-1|.
CASSGSLYEQYF
>TRBJ2-1|TRBV7-3|.
CASSLWEGGNEQFF
>TRBJ2-7|TRBV7-9|few
CASSLRAGRAREQYF
>TRBJ2-7|TRBV7-9|few
CASSLTGTGAYEQYF
>TRBJ1-2|TRBV19|.
CASRGHREANYGYTF
>TRBJ1-2|TRBV7-9|once
CASSFSDSYYGYTF
>TRBJ1-2|TRBV27|few
CASSWGEQSTYGYTF
>TRBJ2-1|TRBV5-1|.
CASSLEGETYNEQFF